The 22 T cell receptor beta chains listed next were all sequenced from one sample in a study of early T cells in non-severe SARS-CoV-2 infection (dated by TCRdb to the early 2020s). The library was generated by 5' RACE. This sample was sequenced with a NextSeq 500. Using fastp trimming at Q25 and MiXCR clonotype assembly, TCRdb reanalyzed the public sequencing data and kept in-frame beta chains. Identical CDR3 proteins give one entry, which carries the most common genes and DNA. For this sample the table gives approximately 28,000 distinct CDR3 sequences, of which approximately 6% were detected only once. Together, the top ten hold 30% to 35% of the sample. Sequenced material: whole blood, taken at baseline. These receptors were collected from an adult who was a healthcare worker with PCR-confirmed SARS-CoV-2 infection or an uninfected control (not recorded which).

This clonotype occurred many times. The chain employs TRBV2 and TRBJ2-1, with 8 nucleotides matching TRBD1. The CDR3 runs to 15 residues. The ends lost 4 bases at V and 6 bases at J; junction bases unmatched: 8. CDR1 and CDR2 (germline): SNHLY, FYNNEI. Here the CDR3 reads CASSGDRGGSNEQFF. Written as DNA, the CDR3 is TGTGCCAGCAGTGGAGACAGGGGTGGGAGCAATGAGCAGTTCTTC.

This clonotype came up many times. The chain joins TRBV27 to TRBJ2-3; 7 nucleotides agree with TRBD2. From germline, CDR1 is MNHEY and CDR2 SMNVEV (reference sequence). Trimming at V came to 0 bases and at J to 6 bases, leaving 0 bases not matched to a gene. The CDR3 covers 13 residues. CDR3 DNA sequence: TGTGCCAGCAGTTTATCGCGGGAGGATACGCAGTATTTT. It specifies CASSLSREDTQYF.

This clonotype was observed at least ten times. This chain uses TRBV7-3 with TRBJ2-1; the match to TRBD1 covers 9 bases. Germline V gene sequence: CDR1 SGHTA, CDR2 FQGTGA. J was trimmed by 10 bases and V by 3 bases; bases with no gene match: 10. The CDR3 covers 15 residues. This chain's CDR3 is CASSLNPITGGEQFF. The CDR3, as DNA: TGTGCCAGCAGCTTGAATCCCATTACAGGGGGCGAGCAGTTCTTC.

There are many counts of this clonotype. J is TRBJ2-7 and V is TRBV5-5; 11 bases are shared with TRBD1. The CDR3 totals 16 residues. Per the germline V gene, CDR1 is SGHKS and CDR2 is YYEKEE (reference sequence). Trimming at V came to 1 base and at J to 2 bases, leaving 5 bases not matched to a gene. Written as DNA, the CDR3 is TGTGCCAGCAGCTTGCTCCGGGACAGGGGGGCCTACGAGCAGTACTTC. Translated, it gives CASSLLRDRGAYEQYF. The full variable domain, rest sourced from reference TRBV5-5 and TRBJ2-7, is DAGVTQSPTHLIKTRGQQVTLRCSPISGHKSVSWYQQVLGQGPQFIFQYYEKEERGRGNFPDRFSARQFPNYSSELNVNALLLGDSALYLCASSLLRDRGAYEQYFGPGTRLTVT.

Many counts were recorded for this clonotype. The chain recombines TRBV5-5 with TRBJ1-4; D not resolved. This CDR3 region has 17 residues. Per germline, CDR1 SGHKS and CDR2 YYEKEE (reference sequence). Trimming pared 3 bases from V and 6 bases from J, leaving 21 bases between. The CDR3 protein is CASSYISSGKRDEKLFF. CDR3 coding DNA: TGTGCCAGCAGCTACATTTCTTCCGGGAAGCGAGATGAAAAACTGTTTTTT.

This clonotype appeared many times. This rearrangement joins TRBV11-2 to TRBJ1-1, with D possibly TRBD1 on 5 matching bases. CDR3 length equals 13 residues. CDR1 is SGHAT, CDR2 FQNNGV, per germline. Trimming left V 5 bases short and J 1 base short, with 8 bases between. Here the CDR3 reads CASSSDRNTEAFF. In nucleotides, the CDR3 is TGTGCCAGCAGCAGCGACAGGAACACTGAAGCTTTCTTT.

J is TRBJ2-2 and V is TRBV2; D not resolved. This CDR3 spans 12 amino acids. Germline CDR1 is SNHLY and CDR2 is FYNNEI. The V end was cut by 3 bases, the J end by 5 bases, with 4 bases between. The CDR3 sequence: CASSEDTGELFF. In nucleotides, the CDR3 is TGTGCCAGCAGTGAGGATACCGGGGAGCTGTTTTTT. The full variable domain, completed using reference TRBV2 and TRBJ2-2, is EPEVTQTPSHQVTQMGQEVILRCVPISNHLYFYWYRQILGQKVEFLVSFYNNEISEKSEIFDDQFSVERPDGSNFTLKIRSTKLEDSAMYFCASSEDTGELFFGEGSRLTVL.

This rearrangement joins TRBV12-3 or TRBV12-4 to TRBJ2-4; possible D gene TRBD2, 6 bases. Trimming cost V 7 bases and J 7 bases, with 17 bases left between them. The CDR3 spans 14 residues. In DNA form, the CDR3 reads TGTGCCAGCACCCCCGGGGGTACCACGAACATTCAGTACTTC. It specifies CASTPGGTTNIQYF.

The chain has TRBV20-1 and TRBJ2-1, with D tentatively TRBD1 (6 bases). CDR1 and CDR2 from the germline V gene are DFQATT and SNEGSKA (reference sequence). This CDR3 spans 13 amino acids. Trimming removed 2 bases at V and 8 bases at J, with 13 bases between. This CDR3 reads CSARTGLGDEQFF. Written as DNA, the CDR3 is TGCAGTGCTAGAACAGGGTTGGGGGATGAGCAGTTCTTC.

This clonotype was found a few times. This chain's CDR3 is CASSPPGLVTNEQFF. The CDR3 nucleotides are TGTGCCAGCAGCCCACCCGGACTAGTCACAAATGAGCAGTTCTTC. This chain uses TRBV7-9 with TRBJ2-1; 7 bases are shared with TRBD2. CDR1 and CDR2 from the germline V gene are SEHNR and FQNEAQ (reference sequence). V lost 5 bases, J lost 7 bases, and 11 bases stayed unmatched. This CDR3 contains 15 residues. Full variable domain (rest looked up from reference TRBV7-9 and TRBJ2-1): DTGVSQNPRHKITKRGQNVTFRCDPISEHNRLYWYRQTLGQGPEFLTYFQNEAQLEKSRLLSDRFSAERPKGSFSTLEIQRTEQGDSAMYLCASSPPGLVTNEQFFGPGTRLTVL.

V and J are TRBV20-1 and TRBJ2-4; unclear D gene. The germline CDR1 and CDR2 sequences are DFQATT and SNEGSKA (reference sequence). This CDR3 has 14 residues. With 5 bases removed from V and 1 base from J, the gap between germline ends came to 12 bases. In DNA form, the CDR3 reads TGCAGTGCTGGGTCTCCTGGGGCCAAAAACATTCAGTACTTC. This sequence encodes CSAGSPGAKNIQYF.

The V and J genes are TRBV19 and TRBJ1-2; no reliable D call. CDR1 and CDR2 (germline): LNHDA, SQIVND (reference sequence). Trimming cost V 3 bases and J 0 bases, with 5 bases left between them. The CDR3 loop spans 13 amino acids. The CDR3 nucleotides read TGTGCCAGTAGTATGACCTCTAACTATGGCTACACCTTC. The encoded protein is CASSMTSNYGYTF.

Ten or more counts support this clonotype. CDR3 sequence: CASSSFGLGTYEQYF. Here the CDR3 DNA reads TGTGCCAGCAGTTCGTTCGGACTAGGGACCTACGAGCAGTACTTC. This chain links TRBV12-3 or TRBV12-4 with TRBJ2-7; 7 nucleotides match TRBD2. V lost 4 bases, J lost 2 bases, and 8 bases stayed unmatched. CDR3 length equals 15 residues.

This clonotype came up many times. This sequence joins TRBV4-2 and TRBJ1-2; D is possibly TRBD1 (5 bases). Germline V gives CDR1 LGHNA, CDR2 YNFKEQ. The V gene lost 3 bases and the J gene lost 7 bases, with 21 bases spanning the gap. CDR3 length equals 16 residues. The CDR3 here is CASSQLAGTHFVGYTF. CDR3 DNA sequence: TGTGCCAGCAGCCAGCTCGCCGGGACTCATTTCGTTGGCTACACCTTC.

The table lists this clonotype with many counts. DNA of the CDR3: TGTGCCAGCAGCTTAACAGGTAGCGGGAGCCGTGAGCAGTTCTTC. It codes for CASSLTGSGSREQFF. The J gene is TRBJ2-1, the V gene TRBV7-3, with 9 nucleotides matching TRBD2. Looked up from germline, CDR1 is SGHTA and CDR2 is FQGTGA. V lost 0 bases to trimming and J lost 9 bases; unmatched junction nucleotides: 6. The CDR3 totals 15 residues.

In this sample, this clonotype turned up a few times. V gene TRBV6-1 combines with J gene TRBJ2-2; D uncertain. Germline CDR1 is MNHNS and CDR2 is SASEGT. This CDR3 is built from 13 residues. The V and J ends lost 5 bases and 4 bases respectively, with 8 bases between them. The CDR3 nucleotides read TGTGCCAGCAGTTCGCTTGGCACCGGGGAGCTGTTTTTT. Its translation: CASSSLGTGELFF.

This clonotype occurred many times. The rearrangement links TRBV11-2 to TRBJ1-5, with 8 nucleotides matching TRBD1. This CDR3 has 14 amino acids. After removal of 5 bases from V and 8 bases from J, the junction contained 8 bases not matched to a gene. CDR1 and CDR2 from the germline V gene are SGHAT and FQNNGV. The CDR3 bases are TGTGCCAGCAGCCCCGGACAGGGAGGTGAGCCCCAGCATTTT. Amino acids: CASSPGQGGEPQHF. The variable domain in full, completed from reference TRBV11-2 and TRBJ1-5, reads EAGVAQSPRYKIIEKRQSVAFWCNPISGHATLYWYQQILGQGPKLLIQFQNNGVVDDSQLPKDRFSAERLKGVDSTLKIQPAKLEDSAVYLCASSPGQGGEPQHFGDGTRLSIL.

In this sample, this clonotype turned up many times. In DNA, the CDR3 is TGTGCCAGCAGGACCCAGACCGGGACCGGGGAGCTGTTTTTT. It is translated as CASRTQTGTGELFF. The chain links TRBV7-2 to TRBJ2-2, with D unclear. V was pared by 6 bases and J by 5 bases, with 13 bases between. CDR1 and CDR2 from the germline V gene are SGHTA and FQGNSA. This CDR3 is 14 amino acids long.

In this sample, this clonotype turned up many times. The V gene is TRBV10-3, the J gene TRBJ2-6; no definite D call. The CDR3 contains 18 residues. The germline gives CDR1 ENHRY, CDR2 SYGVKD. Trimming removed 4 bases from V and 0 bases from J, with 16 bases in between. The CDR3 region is CAISALGGKHSGANVLTF. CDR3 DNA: TGTGCCATCAGTGCACTGGGCGGAAAACACTCTGGGGCCAACGTCCTGACTTTC.

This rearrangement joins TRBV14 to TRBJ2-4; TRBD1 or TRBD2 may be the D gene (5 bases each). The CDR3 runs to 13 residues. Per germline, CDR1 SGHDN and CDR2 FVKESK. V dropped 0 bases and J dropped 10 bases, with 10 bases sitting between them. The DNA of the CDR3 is TGTGCCAGCAGCCAAGAAGGGGACGGGATTCAGTACTTC. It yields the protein CASSQEGDGIQYF. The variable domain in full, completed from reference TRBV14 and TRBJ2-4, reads EAGVTQFPSHSVIEKGQTVTLRCDPISGHDNLYWYRRVMGKEIKFLLHFVKESKQDESGMPNNRFLAERTGGTYSTLKVQPAELEDSGVYFCASSQEGDGIQYFGAGTRLSVL.

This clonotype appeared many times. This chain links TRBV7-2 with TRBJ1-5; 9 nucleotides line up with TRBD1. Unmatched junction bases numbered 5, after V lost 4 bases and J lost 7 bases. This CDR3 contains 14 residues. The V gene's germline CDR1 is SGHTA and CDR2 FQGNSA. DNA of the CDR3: TGTGCCAGCAGCTCCGGGGACAGGGCGCAGCCCCAGCATTTT. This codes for CASSSGDRAQPQHF.

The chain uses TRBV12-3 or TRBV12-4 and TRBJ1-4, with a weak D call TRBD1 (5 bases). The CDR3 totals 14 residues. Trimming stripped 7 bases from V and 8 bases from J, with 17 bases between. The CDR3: CASTSWGRVEKLFF. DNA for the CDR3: TGTGCCAGCACCTCATGGGGCAGGGTAGAAAAACTGTTTTTT.